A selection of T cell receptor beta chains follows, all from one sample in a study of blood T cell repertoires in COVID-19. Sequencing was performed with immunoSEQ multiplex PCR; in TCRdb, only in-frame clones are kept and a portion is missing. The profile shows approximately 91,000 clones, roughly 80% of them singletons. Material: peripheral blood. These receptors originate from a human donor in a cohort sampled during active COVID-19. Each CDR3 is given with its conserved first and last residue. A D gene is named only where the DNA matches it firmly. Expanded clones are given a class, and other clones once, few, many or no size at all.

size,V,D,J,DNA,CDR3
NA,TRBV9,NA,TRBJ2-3,TGTGCCAGCAGCGTCGGGGTACATGATAGCACAGATACGCAGTATTTT,CASSVGVHDSTDTQYF
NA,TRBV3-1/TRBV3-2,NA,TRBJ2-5,TGTGCCAGCAGCCACCAGGGATACCAAGAGACCCAGTACTTC,CASSHQGYQETQYF
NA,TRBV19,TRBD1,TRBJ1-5,TGTGCCAGTAGTCACGGGGACAGGGTCAATCAGCCCCAGCATTTT,CASSHGDRVNQPQHF
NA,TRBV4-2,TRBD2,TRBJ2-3,TGTGCCAGCAGCCAGGGGGGGACTGGCACAGATACGCAGTATTTT,CASSQGGTGTDTQYF
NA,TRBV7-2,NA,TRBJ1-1,TGTGCCAGCAGCTCACAACTAAACACTGAAGCTTTCTTT,CASSSQLNTEAFF
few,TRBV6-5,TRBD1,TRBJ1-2,TGTGCCAGCAGTTCGGGGACAGGGAGAAGTGGCTACACCTTC,CASSSGTGRSGYTF
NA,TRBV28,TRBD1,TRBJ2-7,TGTGCCAGCCGAAAGGGGGCGTCCTACGAGCAGTACTTC,CASRKGASYEQYF
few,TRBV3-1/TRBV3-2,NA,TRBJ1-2,TGTGCCAGCAGCTATCGAGGGGCGGGGGACTATGGCTACACCTTC,CASSYRGAGDYGYTF
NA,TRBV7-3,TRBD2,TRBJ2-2,TGTGCCAGCAGCCCCGGGGGGACCGGGGAGCTGTTTTTT,CASSPGGTGELFF
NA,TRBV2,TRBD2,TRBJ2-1,TGTGCCAGCACTAATCTAGCGGGAGTTTACAATGAGCAGTTCTTC,CASTNLAGVYNEQFF
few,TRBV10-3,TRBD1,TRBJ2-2,TGTGCCATCAGTGAGATAGGACAGGGTGGTACCGGGGAGCTGTTTTTT,CAISEIGQGGTGELFF
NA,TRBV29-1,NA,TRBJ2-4,TGCAGCGCTACTGAAGTAGCCAAAAACATTCAGTACTTC,CSATEVAKNIQYF
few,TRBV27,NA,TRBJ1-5,TGTGCCAGCAGTCCTGGTGGCGCAGGGCCGATCAATCAGCCCCAGCATTTT,CASSPGGAGPINQPQHF
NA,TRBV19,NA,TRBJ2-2,TGTGCCAGTATCTCTCACATGTCTTCGAACACCGGGGAGCTGTTTTTT,CASISHMSSNTGELFF
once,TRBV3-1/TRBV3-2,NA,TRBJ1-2,TGTGCCAGCAGTACAGGAGAATATGGCTACACCTTC,CASSTGEYGYTF
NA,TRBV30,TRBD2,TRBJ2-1,TGTGCCTGCATCCAAAGGCTAGCGGGAGGCTACAATGAGCAGTTCTTC,CACIQRLAGGYNEQFF
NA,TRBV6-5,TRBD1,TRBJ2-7,TGTGCCAGCAGTTACTGGTCGGGACAGATTTACGAGCAGTACTTC,CASSYWSGQIYEQYF
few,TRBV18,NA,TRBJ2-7,TGTGCCAGCTCACCACCCGGGGATCCCTCCTACGAGCAGTACTTC,CASSPPGDPSYEQYF
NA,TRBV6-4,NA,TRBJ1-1,TGTGCCAGCAGCCCGGGATGGAACACTGAAGCTTTCTTT,CASSPGWNTEAFF
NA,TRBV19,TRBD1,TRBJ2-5,TGTGCCAGTAGTTCCCAGGACAGGCAAACGTACCAAGAGACCCAGTACTTC,CASSSQDRQTYQETQYF
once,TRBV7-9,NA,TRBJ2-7,TGTGCCAGCAGCTCCGGGATTCCTTCGATCGGGCAGTACTTC,CASSSGIPSIGQYF
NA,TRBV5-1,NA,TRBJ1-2,TGCGCCAGCAGCCCGCTACTCGCTAACTATGGCTACACCTTC,CASSPLLANYGYTF
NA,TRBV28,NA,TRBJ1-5,TGTGCCAGCGGTGGGGCCAGGAGCAATCAGCCCCAGCATTTT,CASGGARSNQPQHF
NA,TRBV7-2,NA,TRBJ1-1,TGTGCCAGCAGCTTACCGGGGAACACTGAAGCTTTCTTT,CASSLPGNTEAFF
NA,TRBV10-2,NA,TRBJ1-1,TGCGCCAGCAGTCCCGAGTTCAGGGCCACTGAAGCTTTCTTT,CASSPEFRATEAFF
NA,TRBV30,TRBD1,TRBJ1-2,TGTGCCTGGAGTGCCGGGACAGGGAACTATGGCTACACCTTC,CAWSAGTGNYGYTF
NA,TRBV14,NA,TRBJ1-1,TGTGCCAGCAGCCAAGTGGGAGTAAGGACTGAAGCTTTCTTT,CASSQVGVRTEAFF
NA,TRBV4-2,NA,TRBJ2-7,TGTGCCAGCAGCCAAGACACAGAGTACGAGCAGTACTTC,CASSQDTEYEQYF
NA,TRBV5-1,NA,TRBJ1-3,TGCGCCAGCAGCCTCAACACGGCGGTCGGAAACACCATATATTTT,CASSLNTAVGNTIYF
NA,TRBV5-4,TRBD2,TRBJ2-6,TGTGCCAGCAGCCGGCGGCTAGCGGGAGTTGGGGCCAACGTCCTGACTTTC,CASSRRLAGVGANVLTF
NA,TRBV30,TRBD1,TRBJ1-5,TGTGCCTGGAAAGAACCAGGGGGAGGTCAGCCCCAGCATTTT,CAWKEPGGGQPQHF
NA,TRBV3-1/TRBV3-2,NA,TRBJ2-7,TGTGCCAGCAGCCAGTCGGGGTACGAGCAGTACTTC,CASSQSGYEQYF